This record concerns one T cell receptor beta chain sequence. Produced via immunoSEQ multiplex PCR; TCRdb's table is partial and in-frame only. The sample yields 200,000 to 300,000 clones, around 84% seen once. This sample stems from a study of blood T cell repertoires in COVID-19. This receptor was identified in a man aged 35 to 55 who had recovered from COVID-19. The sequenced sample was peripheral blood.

CDR3 sequence: CASSPPGVYGYTF. The CDR3 coding sequence is TGTGCCAGCAGCCCGCCGGGGGTCTATGGCTACACCTTC. This rearrangement joins TRBV7-2 to TRBJ1-2; TRBD1 is a possible D gene (5 bases). Germline CDR1 and CDR2: SGHTA and FQGNSA. The CDR3 is 13 amino acids. V was trimmed by 5 bases and J by 4 bases, leaving 11 bases between them.